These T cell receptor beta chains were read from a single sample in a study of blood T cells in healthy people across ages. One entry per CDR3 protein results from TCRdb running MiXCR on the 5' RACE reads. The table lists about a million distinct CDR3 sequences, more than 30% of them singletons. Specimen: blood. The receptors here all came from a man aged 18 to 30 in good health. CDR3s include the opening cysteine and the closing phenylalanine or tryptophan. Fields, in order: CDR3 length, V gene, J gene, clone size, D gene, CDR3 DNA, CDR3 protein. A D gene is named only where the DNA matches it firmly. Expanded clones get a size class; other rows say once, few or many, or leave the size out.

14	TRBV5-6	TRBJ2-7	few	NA	TGTGCCAGCAGCCGTACTTGGCGCTCCTACGAGCAGTACTTC	CASSRTWRSYEQYF
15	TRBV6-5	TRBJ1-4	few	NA	TGTGCCAGCAGTTACTCGGCAGGGGCTAGGGAAAAACTGTTTTTT	CASSYSAGAREKLFF
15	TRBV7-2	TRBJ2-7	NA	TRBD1	TGTGCCAGCAGCTTAGTGGGGACAGGAGACTACGAGCAGTACTTC	CASSLVGTGDYEQYF
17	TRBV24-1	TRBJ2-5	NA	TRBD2	TGTGCCACCAGTGACCCAACTAGCGGGGATTTCCAAGAGACCCAGTACTTC	CATSDPTSGDFQETQYF
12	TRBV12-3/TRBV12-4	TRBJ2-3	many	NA	TGTGCCAGCAAATCAGTCCGCGATACGCAGTATTTT	CASKSVRDTQYF
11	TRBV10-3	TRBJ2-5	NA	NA	TGTGCCACCGGGCGCGAAGAGACCCAGTACTTC	CATGREETQYF
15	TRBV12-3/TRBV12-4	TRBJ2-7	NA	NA	TGTGCCAGCAGTTTTCAGGGGAAAGCCTACAATGAGCAGTACTTC	CASSFQGKAYNEQYF
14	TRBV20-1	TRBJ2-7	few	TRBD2	TGCAGTGCTAACCTAGCGGGGGCCTACAATGAGCAGTACTTC	CSANLAGAYNEQYF
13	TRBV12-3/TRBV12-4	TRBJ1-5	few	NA	TGTGCCAGCAGACTAGGGGGAACCCAGCCCCAGCATTTT	CASRLGGTQPQHF
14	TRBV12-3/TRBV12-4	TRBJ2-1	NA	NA	TGTGCCAGCAAACGGACGAGCGTGAGAGATGAGCAGTTCTTC	CASKRTSVRDEQFF
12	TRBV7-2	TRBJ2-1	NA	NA	TGTGCCAGTAAGGGGGGGAACAATGAGCAGTTCTTC	CASKGGNNEQFF
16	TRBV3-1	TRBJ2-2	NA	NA	TGTGCCAGCAGCCAAGTGGCTAGCGTAAACACCGGGGAGCTGTTTTTT	CASSQVASVNTGELFF
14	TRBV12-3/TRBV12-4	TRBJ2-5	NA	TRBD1	TGTGCCAGCTCTCTGGACAACAGGGGGGAGACCCAGTACTTC	CASSLDNRGETQYF
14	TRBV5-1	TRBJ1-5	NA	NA	TGCGCCAGCAGCTTGGAGCCACCCAATCAGCCCCAGCATTTT	CASSLEPPNQPQHF
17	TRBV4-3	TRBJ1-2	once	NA	TGCGCCAGCAGTCCCGGAGGCCCTACCCAAAGAAACTATGGCTACACCTTC	CASSPGGPTQRNYGYTF
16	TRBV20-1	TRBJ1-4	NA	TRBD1	TGCAGTGCTAGCAGGAATGACAGGGCCAATAATGAAAAACTGTTTTTT	CSASRNDRANNEKLFF
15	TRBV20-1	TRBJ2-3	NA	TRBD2	TGCAGTGCTAGGGGACTAGCGGGGGTAACAGATACGCAGTATTTT	CSARGLAGVTDTQYF
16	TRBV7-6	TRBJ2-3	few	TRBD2	TGTGCCAGCAGCTTAACATCTAGCGGGGACACAGATACGCAGTATTTT	CASSLTSSGDTDTQYF
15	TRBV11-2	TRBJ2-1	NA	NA	TGTGCCAGCAGCTGGTCTAGCACCGGCTACAATGAGCAGTTCTTC	CASSWSSTGYNEQFF
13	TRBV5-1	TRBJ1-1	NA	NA	TGCGCCAGCGGAAGAGGGGGTGACACTGAAGCTTTCTTT	CASGRGGDTEAFF
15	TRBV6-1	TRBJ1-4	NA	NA	TGTGCCTCGGCCCGTGAAGGTCTAACTAATGAAAAACTGTTTTTT	CASAREGLTNEKLFF
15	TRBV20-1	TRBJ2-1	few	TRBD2	TGCAGTGCTAGAGAAAGACTAGCGGGGTCTAGTGAGCAGTTCTTC	CSARERLAGSSEQFF
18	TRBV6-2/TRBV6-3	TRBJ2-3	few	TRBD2	TGTGCCAGCAGTTACAGGCTAGCGGGGACCTTAGAGGGAGATACGCAGTATTTT	CASSYRLAGTLEGDTQYF
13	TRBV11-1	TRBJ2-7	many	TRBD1	TGTGCCAGCAGCGAGGACAGGGGCTACGAGCAGTACTTC	CASSEDRGYEQYF
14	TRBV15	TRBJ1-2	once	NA	TGTGTCACCAGCAGAGATTTTACTAACTATGGCTACACCTTC	CVTSRDFTNYGYTF
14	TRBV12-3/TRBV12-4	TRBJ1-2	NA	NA	TGTGCCAGCAGTTTACGGCGCAGGGGCTATGGCTACACCTTC	CASSLRRRGYGYTF
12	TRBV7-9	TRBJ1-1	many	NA	TGTGCCAGCAGTTTGGTGGTCACTGAAGCTTTCTTT	CASSLVVTEAFF
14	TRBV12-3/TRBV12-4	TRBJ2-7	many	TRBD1	TGTGCCAGCAGTTCCGGACAGGGCCCCTACGAGCAGTACTTC	CASSSGQGPYEQYF
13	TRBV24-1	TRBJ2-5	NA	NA	TGTGCCACCAGTGATTTGGAAAACCGTGAGCAGTACTTC	CATSDLENREQYF
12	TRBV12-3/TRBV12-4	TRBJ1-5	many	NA	TGTGCCAGCAGTTTTGCCAATCAGCCCCAGCATTTT	CASSFANQPQHF
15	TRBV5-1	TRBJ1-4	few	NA	TGCGCCAGCAGCTCTACGGCCAGAACTAATGAAAAACTGTTTTTT	CASSSTARTNEKLFF
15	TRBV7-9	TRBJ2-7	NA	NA	TGTGCCAGCAGCCATACTGACAGGTCATACAGCGAGCAGTACTTC	CASSHTDRSYSEQYF
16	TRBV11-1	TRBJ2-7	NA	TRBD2	TGTGCCAGCAGCTTCGGACTAGCGGACTCCTACAATGAGCAGTACTTC	CASSFGLADSYNEQYF
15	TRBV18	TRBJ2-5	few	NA	TGTGCCAGCTCACCACGTGGCAAATCCCAAGAGACCCAGTACTTC	CASSPRGKSQETQYF
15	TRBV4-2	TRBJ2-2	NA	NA	TGTGCCAGCAGTGAGCGGGCTAGAGACACCGGGGAGCTGTTTTTT	CASSERARDTGELFF
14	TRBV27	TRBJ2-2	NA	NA	TGTGCCAGCAGTTGGAGGGAAAACACCGGGGAGCTGTTTTTT	CASSWRENTGELFF
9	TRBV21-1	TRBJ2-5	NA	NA	TGTGCCAGCAGTAGAGAGCAGTACTTC	CASSREQYF
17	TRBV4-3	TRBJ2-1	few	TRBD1	TGCGCCAGCAGCCCCCTATACGGGACAGGGGGTTGGAATGAGCAGTTCTTC	CASSPLYGTGGWNEQFF
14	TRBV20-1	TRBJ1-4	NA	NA	TGCAGTGCTAGAGCGACAGAAAATAATGAAAAACTGTTTTTT	CSARATENNEKLFF
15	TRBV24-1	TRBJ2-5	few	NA	TGTGCCACCAGTGATTCCCAGGAGCGGCAAGAGACCCAGTACTTC	CATSDSQERQETQYF
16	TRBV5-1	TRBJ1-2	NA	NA	TGCGCCAGCAGCGGTCGAAACAGCTTAGCTAACTATGGCTACACCTTC	CASSGRNSLANYGYTF
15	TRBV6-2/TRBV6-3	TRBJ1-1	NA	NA	TGTGCCAGCTGTTCGACCGGGTCCATGAACACTGAAGCTTTCTTT	CASCSTGSMNTEAFF
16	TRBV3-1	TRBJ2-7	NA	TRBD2	TGTGCCAGCAGCCAAGATTTGGCTAGCGGGGGGGCCGAGCAGTACTTC	CASSQDLASGGAEQYF
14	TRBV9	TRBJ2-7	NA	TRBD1	TGTGCCAGCAGCGCCTCAGACAGGGGCTACGAGCAGTACTTC	CASSASDRGYEQYF
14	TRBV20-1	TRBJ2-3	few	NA	TGCAGTGCTTCCCCGGCCTCCGTGGGAGATACGCAGTATTTT	CSASPASVGDTQYF
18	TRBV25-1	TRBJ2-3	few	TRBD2	TGTGCCAGCAGTGAACCTCCGGGACTAGCGGCAACCACAGATACGCAGTATTTT	CASSEPPGLAATTDTQYF
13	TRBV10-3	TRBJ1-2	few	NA	TGTGCCATCAGTGAGTCAGATTACTATGGCTACACCTTC	CAISESDYYGYTF
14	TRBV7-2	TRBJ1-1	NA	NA	TGTGCCAGCAGCTTACCGACCCAAGGGACTGAAGATTTCTTT	CASSLPTQGTEDFF
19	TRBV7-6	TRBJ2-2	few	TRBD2	TGTGCCAGCAGCTTTAGTACTAGCGGGGGCCAGCGTAACACCGGGGAGCTGTTTTTT	CASSFSTSGGQRNTGELFF